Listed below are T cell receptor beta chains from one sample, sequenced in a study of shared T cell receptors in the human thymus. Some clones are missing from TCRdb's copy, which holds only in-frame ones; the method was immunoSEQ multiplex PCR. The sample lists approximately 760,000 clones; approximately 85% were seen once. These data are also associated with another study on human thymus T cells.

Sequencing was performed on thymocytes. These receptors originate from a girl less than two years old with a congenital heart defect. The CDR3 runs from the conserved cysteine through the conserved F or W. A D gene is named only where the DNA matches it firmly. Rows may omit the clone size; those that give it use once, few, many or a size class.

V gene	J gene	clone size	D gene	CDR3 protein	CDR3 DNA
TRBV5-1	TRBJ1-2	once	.	CASSPRRSQARGYTF	TGCGCCAGCAGCCCACGCCGGTCCCAGGCTCGTGGCTACACCTTC
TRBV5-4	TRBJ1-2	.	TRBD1	CASSSIWTGGTFNYGYTF	TGTGCCAGCAGCTCCATCTGGACAGGGGGAACTTTTAACTATGGCTACACCTTC
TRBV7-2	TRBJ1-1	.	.	CASISQGNTEAFF	TGTGCCAGCATCTCACAGGGGAACACTGAAGCTTTCTTT
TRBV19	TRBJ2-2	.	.	CASSVSVGELFF	TGTGCCAGTAGTGTATCAGTCGGGGAGCTGTTTTTT
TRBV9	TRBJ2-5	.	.	CASSSRPSWSETQYF	TGTGCCAGCAGCTCACGACCTAGCTGGAGTGAGACCCAGTACTTC
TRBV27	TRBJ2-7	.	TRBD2	CASSLKRGVPYEQYF	TGTGCCAGCAGTTTAAAGCGGGGAGTACCCTACGAGCAGTACTTC
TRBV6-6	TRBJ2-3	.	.	CASSYSLLSSTDTQYF	TGTGCCAGCAGTTACTCCTTACTATCCAGCACAGATACGCAGTATTTT
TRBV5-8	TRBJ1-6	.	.	CASSFEGRDAFWGGSPLHF	TGTGCCAGCAGCTTTGAGGGGCGGGATGCTTTCTGGGGTGGTTCACCCCTCCACTTT
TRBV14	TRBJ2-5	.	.	CASSGRLTGAQYF	TGTGCCAGCAGTGGCAGGCTAACCGGGGCCCAGTACTTC
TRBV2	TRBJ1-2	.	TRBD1	CASSEGGSDRVYGYTF	TGTGCCAGCAGTGAAGGGGGGAGCGACAGGGTCTATGGCTACACCTTC
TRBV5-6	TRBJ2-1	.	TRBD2	CASRISGGAGNEQFF	TGTGCCAGCAGGATTAGCGGGGGGGCAGGGAATGAGCAGTTCTTC
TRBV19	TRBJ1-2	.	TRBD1	CASMSGGNYGYTF	TGTGCCAGTATGTCAGGGGGCAACTATGGCTACACCTTC
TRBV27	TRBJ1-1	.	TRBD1	CASSSETGYKPEAFF	TGTGCCAGCAGTTCCGAGACAGGGTATAAGCCTGAAGCTTTCTTT
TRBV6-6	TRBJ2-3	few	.	CASSYRGTDTQYF	TGTGCCAGCAGTTACCGGGGGACAGATACGCAGTATTTT
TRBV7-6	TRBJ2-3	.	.	CASTENTRRSLDTQYF	TGTGCCAGTACGGAGAACACCCGAAGGAGCTTAGATACGCAGTATTTT
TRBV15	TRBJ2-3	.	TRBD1	CATSPQTSYRGRRNTDTQYF	TGTGCCACCAGCCCACAAACTTCCTACAGGGGGCGAAGAAACACAGATACGCAGTATTTT
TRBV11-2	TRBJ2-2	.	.	CASSSLELNIVNTGELFF	TGTGCCAGCAGCTCCCTCGAGTTGAATATAGTAAACACCGGGGAGCTGTTTTTT
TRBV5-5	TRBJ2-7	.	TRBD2	CASSLSSGAITYEQYF	TGTGCCAGCAGCTTATCTAGCGGGGCGATAACCTACGAGCAGTACTTC
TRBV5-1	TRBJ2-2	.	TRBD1	CASSCPGTGCANTGELFF	TGCGCCAGCAGCTGTCCCGGGACAGGATGCGCGAACACCGGGGAGCTGTTTTTT
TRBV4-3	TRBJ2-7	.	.	CASSQDIGDESPTRFSYEQYF	TGCGCCAGCAGCCAAGATATAGGAGATGAGTCGCCCACAAGATTCTCCTACGAGCAGTACTTC
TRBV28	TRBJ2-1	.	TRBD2	CASSPPTSGSTEPSALSSYNEQFF	TGTGCCAGCAGTCCGCCGACTAGCGGGAGTACCGAACCCTCGGCGTTGAGCTCCTACAATGAGCAGTTCTTC
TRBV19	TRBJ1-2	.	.	CASSATPGQSYGYTF	TGTGCCAGTAGTGCCACACCGGGACAAAGCTATGGCTACACCTTC
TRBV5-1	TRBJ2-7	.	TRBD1	CASSYPGTGSYEQYF	TGCGCCAGCAGCTATCCCGGGACAGGGTCTTACGAGCAGTACTTC
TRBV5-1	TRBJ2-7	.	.	CASSPLKGPPYEQYF	TGCGCCAGCAGCCCCCTTAAGGGGCCCCCTTACGAGCAGTACTTC
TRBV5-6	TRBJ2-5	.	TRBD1	CASSTPGQAGKTQYF	TGTGCCAGCAGCACCCCCGGACAGGCCGGGAAGACCCAGTACTTC
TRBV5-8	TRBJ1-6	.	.	CASSLYRDSPLHF	TGTGCCAGCAGCTTGTACCGGGATTCACCCCTCCACTTT
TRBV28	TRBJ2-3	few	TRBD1	CASSLWTGRSGTDTQYF	TGTGCCAGCAGTTTGTGGACAGGGCGATCGGGGACAGATACGCAGTATTTT
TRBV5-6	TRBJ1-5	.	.	CASSWTQGKDDQPQHF	TGTGCCAGCAGCTGGACACAGGGTAAGGACGATCAGCCCCAGCATTTT
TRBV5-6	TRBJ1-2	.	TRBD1	CASSKHPGQGHNYGYTF	TGTGCCAGCAGCAAGCACCCGGGACAGGGGCATAACTATGGCTACACCTTC
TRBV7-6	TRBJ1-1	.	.	CAPNALTGLNTEAFF	TGTGCCCCCAACGCCCTTACAGGGCTGAACACTGAAGCTTTCTTT
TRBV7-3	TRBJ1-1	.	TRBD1	CASSLGDRAGPGTEAFF	TGTGCCAGCAGCTTAGGGGACAGGGCAGGGCCGGGCACTGAAGCTTTCTTT
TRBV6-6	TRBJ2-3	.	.	CASSYGSGGTDTQYF	TGTGCCAGCAGTTACGGGTCAGGGGGCACAGATACGCAGTATTTT
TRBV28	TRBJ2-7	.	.	CASSPPGQQAAYEQYF	TGTGCCAGCAGCCCACCAGGACAGCAAGCCGCCTACGAGCAGTACTTC
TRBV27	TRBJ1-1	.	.	CASSLFPRNTEAFF	TGTGCCAGCAGTTTATTCCCGAGAAACACTGAAGCTTTCTTT
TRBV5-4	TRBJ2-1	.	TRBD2	CASSLSRGDNEQFF	TGTGCCAGCAGCTTGTCTCGGGGGGACAATGAGCAGTTCTTC
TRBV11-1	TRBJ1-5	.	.	CASSLRGDQPQHF	TGTGCCAGCAGCTTACGGGGGGATCAGCCCCAGCATTTT
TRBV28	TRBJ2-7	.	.	CASSRTDNLPYEQYF	TGTGCCAGCAGCAGGACAGACAATCTCCCCTACGAGCAGTACTTC
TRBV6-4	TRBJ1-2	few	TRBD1	CASRHNRGLGGYTF	TGTGCCAGCAGACACAACAGGGGGCTGGGTGGCTACACCTTC
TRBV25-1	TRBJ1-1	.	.	CASSDSPDPGFEAFF	TGTGCCAGCAGTGATTCACCTGACCCAGGGTTTGAAGCTTTCTTT
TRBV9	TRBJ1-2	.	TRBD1	CASSVRGTGQGTLGYGYTF	TGTGCCAGCAGCGTAAGGGGAACGGGACAGGGGACGCTAGGCTATGGCTACACCTTC
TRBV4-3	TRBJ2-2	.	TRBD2	CASSQDGGSRGGELFF	TGCGCCAGCAGCCAAGACGGGGGGTCGAGAGGCGGGGAGCTGTTTTTT
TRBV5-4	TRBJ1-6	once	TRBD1	CASSSKPGTGVNSPLHF	TGTGCCAGCAGCTCCAAACCAGGGACAGGAGTAAATTCACCCCTCCACTTT
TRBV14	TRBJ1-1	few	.	CASSHLGGRVTEAFF	TGTGCCAGCAGCCATCTCGGAGGGCGAGTTACTGAAGCTTTCTTT
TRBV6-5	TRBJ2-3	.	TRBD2	CASSYSGDRDTQYF	TGTGCCAGCAGTTACAGCGGGGATCGGGATACGCAGTATTTT
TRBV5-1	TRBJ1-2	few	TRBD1	CASSLGTGLQWLTF	TGCGCCAGCAGCTTAGGGACAGGCCTTCAATGGCTCACCTTC
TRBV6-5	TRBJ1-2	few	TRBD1	CASSPQGNGYTF	TGTGCCAGCAGTCCACAGGGGAACGGCTACACCTTC
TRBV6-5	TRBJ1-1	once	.	CASSSLTGMRNTEAFF	TGTGCCAGCAGTTCTCTAACAGGGATGCGGAACACTGAAGCTTTCTTT
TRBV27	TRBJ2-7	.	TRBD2	CASSLMGGRTSGGRTYEQYF	TGTGCCAGCAGTTTAATGGGGGGCCGGACTAGCGGGGGGAGGACCTACGAGCAGTACTTC
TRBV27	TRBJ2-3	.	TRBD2	CASSNGTSGSSTDTQYF	TGTGCCAGCAGTAACGGGACTAGCGGGAGTAGCACAGATACGCAGTATTTT
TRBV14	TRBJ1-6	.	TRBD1	CASSETGGSPLHF	TGTGCCAGCAGCGAGACAGGGGGCTCACCCCTCCACTTT
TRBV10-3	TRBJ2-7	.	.	CAISGGESYEQYF	TGTGCCATCAGTGGCGGGGAGAGCTACGAGCAGTACTTC
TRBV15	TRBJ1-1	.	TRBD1	CATSREGDRALLGTEAFF	TGTGCCACCAGCAGAGAGGGGGACAGGGCTCTTTTAGGCACTGAAGCTTTCTTT
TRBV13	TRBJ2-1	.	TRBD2	CASSLGKKRGGRSSEQFF	TGTGCCAGCAGCTTAGGCAAAAAGCGGGGGGGCCGCTCGAGTGAGCAGTTCTTC
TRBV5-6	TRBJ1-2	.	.	CASSSHRNYDLTARNGYTF	TGTGCCAGCAGCTCTCACCGGAATTATGACCTCACGGCGAGGAATGGCTACACCTTC
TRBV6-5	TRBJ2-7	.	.	CASSTGTTYEQYF	TGTGCCAGCAGTACGGGAACTACCTACGAGCAGTACTTC
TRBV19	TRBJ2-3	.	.	CASSPREGGGNLTDTQYF	TGTGCCAGTAGTCCCCGAGAGGGGGGGGGAAACCTTACAGATACGCAGTATTTT
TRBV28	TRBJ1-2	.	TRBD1	CASTRSRDRDYGYTF	TGTGCCAGCACCCGCTCCCGGGACAGGGACTATGGCTACACCTTC
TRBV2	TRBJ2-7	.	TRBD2	CATKMMGLPSPDEQYF	TGTGCCACCAAAATGATGGGACTACCCTCTCCCGACGAGCAGTACTTC